This T cell receptor beta chain was retrieved from a study of cytomegalovirus exposure and HLA in healthy donors. Findings of the study overall: Later findings reportedly placed an Asian-associated ancestry cluster below the approximately 670-donor mean for N-insertions.

J was trimmed by 4 bases and V by 4 bases; bases with no gene match: 9. This CDR3 region has 15 residues. CDR1 is SGHTA, CDR2 FQGNSA, per germline. Points on this clone: Antigen specificity is unknown.

The primer mix had 60 Vbeta and 13 Jbeta primers. Some clones are missing from TCRdb's copy, which holds only in-frame ones; the method was immunoSEQ multiplex PCR. The table for this sample gives around 210,000 clones. This TCR derives from a girl aged 2 to 9 in good health and CMV-seropositive. The rearrangement joins TRBV7-2 to TRBJ1-2, with 7 bases that match TRBD1. Sequencing was performed on PBMCs. CDR3 in DNA: TGTGCCAGCAGCTCAGGGCGGACAGGTCTCTATGGCTACACCTTC. Translating it yields CASSSGRTGLYGYTF. Based on the CDR3 plus reference TRBV7-2 and TRBJ1-2, the full variable domain is GAGVSQSPSNKVTEKGKDVELRCDPISGHTALYWYRQSLGQGLEFLIYFQGNSAPDKSGLPSDRFSAERTGGSVSTLTIQRTQQEDSAVYLCASSSGRTGLYGYTFGSGTRLTVV.